Below, 20 T cell receptor beta chains from the same sample are listed, as sequenced in a study of OX40 agonist ivuxolimab in advanced cancers. Libraries were prepared by immunoSEQ multiplex PCR; TCRdb keeps only in-frame clonotypes and omits some of them. The sample yields some 45,000 clones, around 85% seen once. The sequences come from CD4+ or CD8+ T cells sorted from blood, collected in a trial of the OX40 agonist ivuxolimab. The receptor set was obtained from an adult with an advanced solid tumor such as melanoma, head and neck, liver or kidney cancer.

The rearrangement joins TRBV6-5 to TRBJ1-4; a possible D gene is TRBD1 (6 bases). The CDR3 extends over 14 amino acids. The V gene's germline CDR1 is MNHEY and CDR2 SVGAGI. Trimming pared 6 bases from V and 6 bases from J, leaving 14 bases between. This chain's CDR3 is CASRRGGLDEKLFF. CDR3 nucleotides: TGTGCCAGCAGACGGGGGGGGCTGGATGAAAAACTGTTTTTT.

This clone turned up a few times. The rearrangement joins TRBV10-3 to TRBJ2-2; D is unclear. V lost 4 bases and J lost 4, with 7 bases in between. The CDR3 loop spans 13 amino acids. The germline V gene encodes CDR1 ENHRY and CDR2 SYGVKD. The CDR3 coding sequence is TGTGCCATCAGTGGGGTGGCCACCGGGGAGCTGTTTTTT. It codes for CAISGVATGELFF.

J is TRBJ2-1 and V is TRBV18; TRBD2 agrees at 12 bases. Germline-derived CDR1 and CDR2 are KGHSH and LQKENI. The CDR3 length is 16 residues. With V trimmed by 3 bases and J by 6 bases, 6 bases remained unmatched. DNA for the CDR3: TGTGCCAGCTCACCGGCTAGCGGGGGGGCGATCAATGAGCAGTTCTTC. Its protein is CASSPASGGAINEQFF. Complete variable domain (other parts from reference TRBV18 and TRBJ2-1): NAGVMQNPRHLVRRRGQEARLRCSPMKGHSHVYWYRQLPEEGLKFMVYLQKENIIDESGMPKERFSAEFPKEGPSILRIQQVVRGDSAAYFCASSPASGGAINEQFFGPGTRLTVL.

This chain links TRBV11-1 with TRBJ2-7; maybe TRBD2 (5 bases). This CDR3 has 14 residues. V lost 5 bases and J lost 5, with 16 bases in between. The germline CDR1 and CDR2 sequences are SGHAT and FQDESV (reference sequence). CDR3: CASSPRWEKDEQYF. In DNA form, the CDR3 reads TGTGCCAGCAGCCCCCGGTGGGAGAAGGACGAGCAGTACTTC.

The chain employs TRBV5-1 and TRBJ2-7, with 7 bases that match TRBD2. The CDR3 sequence is 16 residues long. Trimming cost V 1 base and J 3 bases; bases outside gene matches: 10. Germline-derived CDR1 and CDR2 are SGHRS and YFSETQ. Written as DNA, the CDR3 is TGCGCCAGCAGCTTGATCGGCGGGAGATCCCTCTACGAGCAGTACTTC. Its translation is CASSLIGGRSLYEQYF.

The chain carries TRBV6-6 and TRBJ1-1; no clear D gene. The CDR3 runs 13 residues. V was trimmed by 8 bases and J by 1 base, leaving 11 bases between them. Looked up from germline, CDR1 is MNHNY and CDR2 is SVGAGI (reference sequence). CDR3 in DNA: TGTGCCAGCCCGAAGAGTCCGAACACTGAAGCTTTCTTT. Its translation: CASPKSPNTEAFF.

With respect to this clone: The same CDR3 can be traced to other DNA sequences in this sample. V usage is TRBV5-6 and J usage is TRBJ2-5; unclear D gene. CDR1 SGHDT and CDR2 YYEEEE come from the germline V gene. Trimming pared 3 bases from V and 0 bases from J, leaving 6 bases between. The CDR3 is 13 amino acids. CDR3 coding DNA: TGTGCCAGCAGCTCTCAGAACCAAGAGACCCAGTACTTC. Its protein product is CASSSQNQETQYF.

This rearrangement joins TRBV2 to TRBJ1-2; no clear D. Looked up from germline, CDR1 is SNHLY and CDR2 is FYNNEI. V was shortened by 5 bases and J by 7 bases, with 14 bases between the two germline ends. This CDR3 comprises 13 residues. CDR3: CASSLGLSGGYTF. The CDR3, as DNA: TGTGCCAGCAGTTTGGGGTTATCGGGTGGCTACACCTTC.

V usage is TRBV11-2 and J usage is TRBJ2-7; maybe TRBD1 (6 bases). V was shortened by 5 bases and J by 7 bases, with 18 bases between the two germline ends. This CDR3 region has 14 residues. CDR1 is SGHAT, CDR2 FQNNGV, per germline. The CDR3 reads CASSRDRLPSEQYF. CDR3 nucleotide sequence: TGTGCCAGCAGCCGAGACAGGCTCCCTAGTGAGCAGTACTTC.

This rearrangement joins TRBV4-1 to TRBJ2-4; the D is unclear. Trimming cost V 5 bases and J 1 base, with 9 bases left between them. Per germline, CDR1 MGHRA and CDR2 YSYEKL. The length of the CDR3 is 14 residues. The CDR3 nucleotides are TGCGCCAGCAGCTCACCACGGGCCAAAAACATTCAGTACTTC. This translates into CASSSPRAKNIQYF.

The chain is built from TRBV6-5 and TRBJ1-5; D remains ambiguous. V lost 6 bases to trimming and J lost 5 bases, with 14 bases between them. From germline, CDR1 is MNHEY and CDR2 SVGAGI. The CDR3 is 14 amino acids. CDR3 protein: CASSLFTQDQPQHF. CDR3 DNA: TGTGCCAGCAGCCTATTCACTCAAGATCAGCCCCAGCATTTT.

This clone showed up just a few times. The chain links TRBV2 to TRBJ1-6; 8 nucleotides line up with TRBD1. From germline, CDR1 is SNHLY and CDR2 FYNNEI. CDR3 length: 15 residues. V gave up 6 bases and J gave up 5 bases; unmatched junction bases: 6. CDR3 coding DNA: TGTGCCAGCAGATTTGGGGACAGGAATAATTCACCCCTCCACTTT. Protein sequence: CASRFGDRNNSPLHF. Based on the CDR3 plus reference TRBV2 and TRBJ1-6, the full variable domain is EPEVTQTPSHQVTQMGQEVILRCVPISNHLYFYWYRQILGQKVEFLVSFYNNEISEKSEIFDDQFSVERPDGSNFTLKIRSTKLEDSAMYFCASRFGDRNNSPLHFGNGTRLTVT.

The chain has TRBV28 and TRBJ2-7; no reliable D call. The CDR3 has 14 amino acids. The germline gives CDR1 MDHEN, CDR2 SYDVKM. Trimming left V 3 bases short and J 0 bases short, with 9 bases between. The CDR3 nucleotides are TGTGCCAGCAGTTTCTTAGGATTCTCCTACGAGCAGTACTTC. Translation gives CASSFLGFSYEQYF.

V usage is TRBV7-2 and J usage is TRBJ2-7, with 16 positions matching TRBD2. The length of the CDR3 is 16 residues. The germline V gene encodes CDR1 SGHTA and CDR2 FQGNSA. Losses at the gene ends were 3 bases for V and 6 bases for J; bases not matched to a gene: 5. Written as DNA, the CDR3 is TGTGCCAGCAGCTTGGGGACTAGCGGGAGGGGGGTCGAGCAGTACTTC. This translates into CASSLGTSGRGVEQYF.

This clone showed up just a few times. This chain connects TRBV11-2 to TRBJ2-7; TRBD2 aligns across 10 bases. The CDR3 extends over 14 amino acids. After removal of 5 bases from V and 2 bases from J, the junction contained 3 bases not matched to a gene. Per germline, CDR1 SGHAT and CDR2 FQNNGV. CDR3 sequence: CASSTTSGTYEQYF. CDR3 DNA sequence: TGTGCCAGCAGCACTACTAGCGGGACCTACGAGCAGTACTTC.

This clone appeared a few times. J is TRBJ1-5 and V is TRBV5-5, with no clear D. Germline V gene data show CDR1 as SGHKS and CDR2 as YYEKEE (reference sequence). The CDR3 contains 13 residues. Trimming pared 2 bases from V and 5 bases from J, leaving 8 bases between. The DNA for the CDR3 is TGTGCCAGCAGCTTCCTGGATGATCAGCCCCAGCATTTT. It translates to CASSFLDDQPQHF. The full variable domain, in which reference TRBV5-5 and TRBJ1-5 provide the parts outside the CDR3, is DAGVTQSPTHLIKTRGQQVTLRCSPISGHKSVSWYQQVLGQGPQFIFQYYEKEERGRGNFPDRFSARQFPNYSSELNVNALLLGDSALYLCASSFLDDQPQHFGDGTRLSIL.

The chain links TRBV6-1 to TRBJ2-7; D is uncertain. Germline V gives CDR1 MNHNS, CDR2 SASEGT. The CDR3 runs 12 residues. The V end lost 1 base, the J end lost 5 bases, and 6 bases lay between the germline ends. The CDR3 bases are TGTGCCAGCAGTGAAGACGGCAACGAGCAGTACTTC. Protein product: CASSEDGNEQYF.

The CDR3 DNA sequence: TGTGCCAGCTCATCCAACAGGGGGCCCCACGAGCAGTACTTC. Its protein product is CASSSNRGPHEQYF. J is TRBJ2-7 and V is TRBV18; TRBD1 matches at 9 bases. The length of the CDR3 is 14 residues. CDR1 KGHSH and CDR2 LQKENI come from the germline V gene. V was clipped by 5 bases and J by 5 bases; unmatched bases: 7.

The chain carries TRBV13 and TRBJ2-7, with 9 bases that match TRBD1. V lost 5 bases, J lost 2 bases, and 10 bases stayed unmatched. Germline V CDR1 and CDR2: PRHDT, FYEKMQ (reference sequence). This CDR3 has 16 amino acids. The DNA of the CDR3 is TGTGCCAGCAGCCCCGCTCCGGGACAGGGACCCTACGAGCAGTACTTC. This sequence encodes CASSPAPGQGPYEQYF.

The chain has TRBV5-6 and TRBJ2-1; 8 nucleotides align to TRBD1. Germline CDR1 and CDR2: SGHDT and YYEEEE. Unmatched junction bases numbered 5, after V lost 1 base and J lost 5 bases. The CDR3 spans 15 residues. CDR3 sequence: CASSLLWDRHNEQFF. CDR3 sequence (DNA): TGTGCCAGCAGCTTGTTGTGGGACAGGCACAATGAGCAGTTCTTC.